This is a list of T cell receptor beta chains from one sample in a study of cytomegalovirus exposure and HLA in healthy donors. TCRdb's table, derived via immunoSEQ multiplex PCR, lists solely in-frame clones and lacks some. The sample consists of 110,000 to 150,000 clones, around 80% of them appearing once. Sequencing was carried out using PBMCs. All receptors come from a female donor in good health and CMV-seronegative. Each CDR3 is given with its conserved first and last residue. Each record gives: V gene, J gene, D gene, CDR3 protein, CDR3 DNA. The D gene is left open where the match is weak.

>TRBV25-1|TRBJ2-1|-
CASTGPTGVRAYNEQFF
TGTGCCAGCACTGGCCCCACGGGAGTCAGAGCCTACAATGAGCAGTTCTTC
>TRBV15|TRBJ2-2|TRBD2
CATSRLAGGTGELFF
TGTGCCACCAGCAGACTAGCGGGGGGTACGGGGGAGCTGTTTTTT
>TRBV7-9|TRBJ2-1|TRBD2
CASSLDGSGINEQFF
TGTGCCAGCAGCTTAGATGGTAGCGGGATAAATGAGCAGTTCTTC
>TRBV28|TRBJ1-2|-
CAGGDLHYGYTF
TGTGCCGGAGGAGACCTCCATTATGGCTACACCTTC
>TRBV28|TRBJ2-3|-
CASTSTDTQYF
TGTGCCAGCACCTCCACAGATACGCAGTATTTT
>TRBV30|TRBJ2-1|-
CASRRELSYNEQFF
TGTGCATCACGTCGGGAGCTCTCCTACAATGAGCAGTTCTTC
>TRBV5-1|TRBJ2-7|-
CASSLALNSYEQYF
TGCGCCAGCAGCTTGGCTCTGAACTCCTACGAGCAGTACTTC
>TRBV10-3|TRBJ1-3|TRBD1
CAVNIQGPGNTIYF
TGTGCCGTCAATATACAGGGGCCTGGAAACACCATATATTTT
>TRBV28|TRBJ1-1|-
CASSFFSGTEAFF
TGTGCCAGCAGTTTTTTCTCCGGCACTGAAGCTTTCTTT
>TRBV28|TRBJ2-1|-
CASSFTGSSYNEQFF
TGTGCCAGCAGTTTTACAGGGAGCTCCTACAATGAGCAGTTCTTC